The 14 T cell receptor beta chains given below trace back to one sample, sequenced in a study of T cells in Graves' hyperthyroidism and ophthalmopathy. From RNA transcripts, TCR beta CDR3 regions were amplified. The HTBI primer set drove a first-round RT-PCR of the TCR CDR3. Via MiXCR, TCRdb re-called the multiplex PCR reads, giving one row per CDR3 protein. Of some 370,000 distinct CDR3 sequences listed, about 14% were seen once; the top ten hold around 28%. Material for sequencing was blood. The source of these receptors is a man aged 50 or older with Graves' ophthalmopathy.

This clonotype was seen only a few times. The V gene is TRBV7-9, the J gene TRBJ1-6; perhaps TRBD1 as D (5 bases). Per germline, CDR1 SEHNR and CDR2 FQNEAQ (reference sequence). Trimming removed 5 bases from V and 5 bases from J, with 13 bases in between. This CDR3 comprises 15 residues. In nucleotides, the CDR3 is TGTGCCAGCAGCCCGTTAACAGGAGATAATTCACCCCTCCACTTT. Amino acids: CASSPLTGDNSPLHF.

This clonotype has ten or more counts. The V and J genes are TRBV6-5 and TRBJ2-1; TRBD2 matches at 12 bases. CDR1 is MNHEY, CDR2 SVGAGI, per germline. The CDR3 length is 18 residues. The V and J ends lost 2 bases and 3 bases, in that order; junction bases with no gene match: 8. The CDR3 region has the DNA TGTGCCAGCAGTTACAGTCTAGCGGGAGGGCCTTTCTACAATGAGCAGTTCTTC. Translated, it gives CASSYSLAGGPFYNEQFF.

The chain uses TRBV3-1 and TRBJ1-2; 7 bases map to TRBD1. With 6 bases clipped from V and 5 bases from J, the junction kept 15 bases outside the gene matches. This CDR3 contains 16 residues. Per germline, CDR1 LGHDT and CDR2 YNNKEL (reference sequence). The CDR3 sequence is CASSYSTVRQGYGYTF. The CDR3, as DNA: TGTGCCAGCAGTTACTCGACCGTGCGACAGGGTTATGGCTACACCTTC.

This clonotype was recorded many times. V and J are TRBV20-1 and TRBJ2-3; D perhaps matches TRBD2 (6 bases). The CDR3 loop spans 14 amino acids. V was shortened by 0 bases and J by 4 bases, with 11 bases between the two germline ends. Germline values: CDR1 DFQATT, CDR2 SNEGSKA (reference sequence). The CDR3 sequence is CSAREGGMADTQYF. CDR3 in DNA: TGCAGTGCTAGAGAAGGAGGGATGGCAGATACGCAGTATTTT.

In this sample, this clonotype turned up many times. CDR3 amino acids: CASSEGVVADTQYF. Written as DNA, the CDR3 is TGTGCCAGCAGTGAAGGGGTAGTCGCAGATACGCAGTATTTT. V gene TRBV2 combines with J gene TRBJ2-3, with D unclear. The V and J ends lost 1 base and 4 bases respectively, with 9 bases between them. The CDR3 is made up of 14 amino acids. Per the germline V gene, CDR1 is SNHLY and CDR2 is FYNNEI.

The V call is TRBV5-6, the J call TRBJ2-7; tentative D call: TRBD2 (6 bases). CDR1 is SGHDT and CDR2 is YYEEEE in the germline V gene. Trimming took 6 bases from V and 6 from J, leaving 25 bases between them. The length of the CDR3 is 16 residues. The CDR3 sequence is CASTRKRARALGEQYF. The DNA for the CDR3 is TGTGCCAGCACCCGAAAGCGGGCCAGGGCTTTGGGCGAGCAGTACTTC.

This clonotype occurred many times. The J gene is TRBJ2-4, the V gene TRBV28, with D perhaps TRBD2 (6 bases). This CDR3 is built from 14 residues. Per the germline V gene, CDR1 is MDHEN and CDR2 is SYDVKM. Trimming removed 5 bases at V and 6 bases at J, with 14 bases between. The CDR3 protein is CASSRVTAGNIQYF. The CDR3 DNA reads TGTGCCAGCAGTCGGGTGACAGCGGGAAACATTCAGTACTTC.

This clonotype has a count of ten or more. The rearrangement links TRBV5-4 to TRBJ2-1; D ambiguous. V lost 2 bases, J lost 8 bases, and 8 bases lay in between. The CDR3 sequence is 12 residues long. CDR1 is SGHNT and CDR2 is YYREEE in the germline V gene (reference sequence). The CDR3 DNA is TGTGCCAGCAGCTTCCTAGAGTATGAGCAGTTCTTC. Translation gives CASSFLEYEQFF.

This clonotype was counted only a few times. This chain joins TRBV6-1 and TRBJ1-6; 8 bases are shared with TRBD1. The CDR3 is made up of 15 amino acids. J was trimmed by 7 bases and V by 6 bases; bases with no gene match: 8. CDR1 is MNHNS and CDR2 is SASEGT in the germline V gene. Here the CDR3 reads CASSTRQGMNSPLHF. CDR3 bases: TGTGCCAGCAGCACCAGACAGGGGATGAATTCACCCCTCCACTTT.

The sample holds many counts of this clonotype. V gene TRBV7-9 combines with J gene TRBJ1-5, with 7 bases identical to TRBD1. The CDR3 has 15 amino acids. V shed 1 base, J shed 3 bases, and the junction held 3 bases outside the gene matches. The V gene's germline CDR1 is SEHNR and CDR2 FQNEAQ (reference sequence). CDR3 DNA sequence: TGTGCCAGCAGCTTAGGGGGACAGTTCAATCAGCCCCAGCATTTT. Residues: CASSLGGQFNQPQHF.

This clonotype was detected ten times or more. The chain has TRBV7-9 and TRBJ2-7; no reliable D call. The V gene's germline CDR1 is SEHNR and CDR2 FQNEAQ (reference sequence). The V end lost 1 base, the J end lost 1 base, and 8 bases lay between the germline ends. The CDR3 totals 14 residues. The CDR3 DNA follows: TGTGCCAGCAGCTTAGTACAAAATTCCTACGAGCAGTACTTC. Translating gives CASSLVQNSYEQYF.

To note about this clonotype: This may come from a read error, since a much larger clone is one base off. This chain uses TRBV20-1 with TRBJ1-2; TRBD1 is a possible D gene (5 bases). V dropped 6 bases and J dropped 2 bases, with 13 bases sitting between them. Germline lookup yields CDR1 DFQATT and CDR2 SNEGSKA (reference sequence). The CDR3 is 13 residues long. In DNA form, the CDR3 reads TGCAGTGCAAAGCGGGACGGGAACTATGGCTACACCTTC. It yields the protein CSAKRDGNYGYTF.

This clonotype was seen more than once but under ten times. The chain carries TRBV6-1 and TRBJ2-7; 9 bases agree with TRBD1. Germline values: CDR1 MNHNS, CDR2 SASEGT. CDR3 length equals 15 residues. V lost 7 bases and J lost 7; bases outside the gene matches: 14. The DNA for the CDR3 is TGTGCCAGCACCAAACATAAACAGGGGGCGGTTGAGCAGTACTTC. Translating it yields CASTKHKQGAVEQYF.

This sequence joins TRBV12-3 or TRBV12-4 and TRBJ1-3; 8 bases fit TRBD1. CDR3 length equals 14 residues. The junction had 5 bases not matched to a gene; V was cut back by 9 bases and J by 1 base. The DNA of the CDR3 is TGTGCCAGACGAACAGGGGGATCTGGAAACACCATATATTTT. It translates to CARRTGGSGNTIYF.